A selection of T cell receptor beta chains follows, all from one sample in a study of control samples from healthy donors and cancer patients. Libraries were prepared by immunoSEQ multiplex PCR; TCRdb keeps only in-frame clonotypes and omits some of them. The sample carries tens of thousands of clones, almost 85% recorded once. Sequencing used blood. These receptors all stem from a man between 40 and 49 years old in good health. The CDR3 runs from the conserved cysteine through the conserved F or W. Each record gives: V gene, clone size, J gene, D gene, CDR3 protein, CDR3 DNA. A D gene is named only where the DNA matches it firmly. Some rows mark clone size as missing; the rest say once, few, many or name a class of expanded clone.

>TRBV6-2/TRBV6-3|.|TRBJ1-5|TRBD1
CASSYSKGTGNQPQHF
TGTGCCAGCAGTTACTCGAAAGGGACAGGGAATCAGCCCCAGCATTTT
>TRBV6-5|.|TRBJ1-6|TRBD1
CASSQRDRNSPLHF
TGTGCCAGCAGTCAGAGGGACAGAAATTCACCCCTCCACTTT
>TRBV7-3|.|TRBJ2-3|.
CASSYSVLADTQYF
TGTGCCAGCAGCTACTCAGTGTTGGCAGATACGCAGTATTTT
>TRBV6-6|.|TRBJ1-1|.
CASSSPGTGRDYAFF
TGTGCCAGCAGTTCTCCCGGGACCGGGAGGGACTACGCTTTCTTT
>TRBV16|.|TRBJ1-5|.
CASSQGGDQPQHF
TGTGCCAGCAGCCAAGGTGGGGATCAGCCCCAGCATTTT
>TRBV7-6|.|TRBJ1-3|TRBD1
CASSLAVYRGSSGNTIYF
TGTGCCAGCAGCTTAGCCGTCTACAGGGGGAGCTCTGGAAACACCATATATTTT
>TRBV6-1|.|TRBJ1-2|.
CASSVRPRGVDYGYTF
TGTGCCAGCAGTGTACGGCCCCGGGGGGTTGACTATGGCTACACCTTC
>TRBV27|.|TRBJ2-2|.
CASSLFGPNTGELFF
TGTGCCAGCAGTTTATTTGGTCCGAACACCGGGGAGCTGTTTTTT
>TRBV7-2|.|TRBJ1-2|TRBD1
CASSSGQGAGYGYTF
TGTGCCAGCAGCTCGGGACAGGGGGCTGGCTATGGCTACACCTTC
>TRBV25-1|.|TRBJ2-7|.
CASSEWGDWHEQYF
TGTGCCAGCAGTGAATGGGGGGATTGGCACGAGCAGTACTTC
>TRBV29-1|.|TRBJ2-1|.
CSVGHSGTYNEQFF
TGCAGCGTTGGCCATAGCGGAACCTACAATGAGCAGTTCTTC
>TRBV6-5|.|TRBJ2-7|.
CASSRSSRPYEQYF
TGTGCCAGCAGCCGCTCTAGCAGACCCTACGAGCAGTACTTC
>TRBV6-5|.|TRBJ1-2|.
CASSSEGQGHYGYTF
TGTGCCAGCAGTTCCGAGGGGCAGGGCCACTATGGCTACACCTTC
>TRBV30|.|TRBJ1-2|.
CAWSREGNGYTF
TGTGCCTGGAGTAGAGAAGGGAATGGCTACACCTTC
>TRBV25-1|.|TRBJ1-2|.
CASNSQGQPDYGYTF
TGTGCCAGCAATTCGCAGGGGCAACCCGATTATGGCTACACCTTC
>TRBV7-9|few|TRBJ1-6|.
CASSLTGFSYNSPLHF
TGTGCCAGCAGCCTCACAGGGTTCTCCTATAATTCACCCCTCCACTTT
>TRBV5-6|.|TRBJ1-6|TRBD1
CASSIRGTAYNSPLHF
TGTGCCAGCAGCATACGGGGGACAGCGTATAATTCACCCCTCCACTTT
>TRBV6-2/TRBV6-3|.|TRBJ1-1|TRBD1
CASSYFTGESRFIGTEAFF
TGTGCCAGCAGTTACTTTACAGGGGAATCGCGGTTTATTGGCACTGAAGCTTTCTTT
>TRBV18|once|TRBJ2-5|TRBD1
CASSLHQAGTGRQETQYF
TGTGCCAGCTCACTACATCAAGCCGGGACAGGGAGGCAGGAGACCCAGTACTTC
>TRBV7-9|.|TRBJ2-3|.
CASSSQGGADTQYF
TGTGCCAGCAGCTCACAGGGCGGCGCAGATACGCAGTATTTT
>TRBV7-2|once|TRBJ1-3|.
CASSLETGIGNTIYF
TGTGCCAGCAGCTTAGAGACGGGGATCGGAAACACCATATATTTT
>TRBV14|.|TRBJ2-3|.
CASSQGGNTQYF
TGTGCCAGCAGCCAAGGGGGCAATACGCAGTATTTT
>TRBV11-1|.|TRBJ1-1|.
CASSPPPNTEAFF
TGTGCCAGCAGCCCCCCCCCAAACACTGAAGCTTTCTTT
>TRBV6-5|.|TRBJ2-7|TRBD2
CASNKGGGLYEQYF
TGTGCCAGCAATAAAGGCGGGGGGCTGTACGAGCAGTACTTC
>TRBV27|.|TRBJ2-5|.
CARSPGLLETQYF
TGTGCCAGGTCGCCCGGGCTCTTAGAGACCCAGTACTTC
>TRBV9|few|TRBJ1-2|TRBD1
CASSGPDRVDRYGYTF
TGTGCCAGCAGCGGACCAGACAGGGTAGACAGGTATGGCTACACCTTC
>TRBV5-1|.|TRBJ1-1|TRBD1
CASSTGQLQVEAFF
TGCGCCAGCAGCACGGGACAGCTTCAAGTTGAAGCTTTCTTT
>TRBV28|.|TRBJ1-2|.
CASSWDKNYGYTF
TGTGCCAGCAGTTGGGACAAAAACTATGGCTACACCTTC
>TRBV7-2|.|TRBJ1-5|.
CASSSEYNQPQHF
TGTGCCAGCAGCTCCGAATACAATCAGCCCCAGCATTTT
>TRBV9|.|TRBJ2-2|TRBD1
CASSLPPGQGRNGELFF
TGTGCCAGCAGCCTCCCCCCGGGACAGGGTCGGAACGGGGAGCTGTTTTTT
>TRBV4-1|few|TRBJ1-6|TRBD1
CASSQDVGTGVSPLHF
TGCGCCAGCAGCCAAGATGTCGGGACAGGGGTTTCACCCCTCCACTTT
>TRBV2|.|TRBJ1-5|.
CASSLLNQPQHF
TGTGCCAGCAGTCTCTTAAATCAGCCCCAGCATTTT
>TRBV24-1|.|TRBJ2-1|TRBD2
CATSDSTSGGGLQFF
TGTGCCACCAGTGATTCGACTAGCGGGGGCGGTTTGCAGTTCTTC
>TRBV27|.|TRBJ2-1|.
CASSYYNEQFF
TGTGCCAGCAGTTATTACAATGAGCAGTTCTTC
>TRBV5-1|.|TRBJ2-1|TRBD2
CASSLGLAGDRNEQFF
TGCGCCAGCAGCCTGGGACTAGCGGGAGACCGGAATGAGCAGTTCTTC
>TRBV28|.|TRBJ1-1|.
CASSLRTPGGAFF
TGTGCCAGCAGTTTGAGGACTCCCGGAGGAGCTTTCTTT
>TRBV27|.|TRBJ2-3|TRBD2
CASRLAGGPSTDTQYF
TGTGCCAGCAGACTAGCGGGAGGCCCAAGCACAGATACGCAGTATTTT
>TRBV5-6|.|TRBJ2-1|.
CASSLGADEQFF
TGTGCCAGCAGCTTGGGAGCGGATGAGCAGTTCTTC
>TRBV7-2|.|TRBJ1-3|.
CASSLTGFLGNTIYF
TGTGCCAGCAGCTTAACAGGGTTTTTAGGAAACACCATATATTTT
>TRBV7-9|.|TRBJ1-3|.
CASLPIGVYSGNTIYF
TGTGCCAGCCTCCCCATTGGAGTTTACTCTGGAAACACCATATATTTT
>TRBV2|.|TRBJ2-5|.
CASSVPRAPGETQYF
TGTGCCAGCAGTGTCCCCAGAGCCCCGGGGGAGACCCAGTACTTC
>TRBV9|once|TRBJ2-3|TRBD1
CASSVETGGERDTQYF
TGTGCCAGCAGCGTAGAAACAGGGGGCGAGAGAGATACGCAGTATTTT